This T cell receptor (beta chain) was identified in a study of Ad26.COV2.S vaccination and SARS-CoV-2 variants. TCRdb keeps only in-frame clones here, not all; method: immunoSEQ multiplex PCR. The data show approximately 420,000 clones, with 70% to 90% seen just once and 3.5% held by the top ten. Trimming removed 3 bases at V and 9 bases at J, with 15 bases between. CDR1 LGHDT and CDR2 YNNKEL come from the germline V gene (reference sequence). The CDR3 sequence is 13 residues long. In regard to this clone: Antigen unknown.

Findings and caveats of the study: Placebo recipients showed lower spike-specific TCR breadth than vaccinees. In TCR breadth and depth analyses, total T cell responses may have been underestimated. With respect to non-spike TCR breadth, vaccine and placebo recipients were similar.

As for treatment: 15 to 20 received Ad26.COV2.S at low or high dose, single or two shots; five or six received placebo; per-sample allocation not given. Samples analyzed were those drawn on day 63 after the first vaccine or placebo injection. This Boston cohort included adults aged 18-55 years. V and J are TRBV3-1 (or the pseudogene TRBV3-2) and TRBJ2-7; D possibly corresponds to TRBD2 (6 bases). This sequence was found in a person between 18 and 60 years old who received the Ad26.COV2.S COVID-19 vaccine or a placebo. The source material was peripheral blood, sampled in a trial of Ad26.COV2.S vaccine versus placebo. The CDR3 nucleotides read TGTGCCAGCAGCCATACGACTAGGAGAGGGCAGTACTTC. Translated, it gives CASSHTTRRGQYF.